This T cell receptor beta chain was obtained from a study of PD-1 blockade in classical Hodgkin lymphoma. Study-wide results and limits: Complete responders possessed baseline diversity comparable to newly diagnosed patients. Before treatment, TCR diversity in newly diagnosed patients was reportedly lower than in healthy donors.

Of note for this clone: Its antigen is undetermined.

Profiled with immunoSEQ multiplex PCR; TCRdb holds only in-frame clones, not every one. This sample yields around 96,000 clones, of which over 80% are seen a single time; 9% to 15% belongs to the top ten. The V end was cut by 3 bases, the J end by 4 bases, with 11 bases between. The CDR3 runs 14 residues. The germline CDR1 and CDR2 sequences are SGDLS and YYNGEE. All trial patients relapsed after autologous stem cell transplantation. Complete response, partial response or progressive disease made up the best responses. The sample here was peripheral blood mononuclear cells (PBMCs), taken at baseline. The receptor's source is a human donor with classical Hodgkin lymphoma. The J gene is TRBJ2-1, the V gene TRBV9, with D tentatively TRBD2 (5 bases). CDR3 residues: CASSGPLAYNEQFF. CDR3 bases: TGTGCCAGCAGCGGGCCGTTAGCGTACAATGAGCAGTTCTTC.